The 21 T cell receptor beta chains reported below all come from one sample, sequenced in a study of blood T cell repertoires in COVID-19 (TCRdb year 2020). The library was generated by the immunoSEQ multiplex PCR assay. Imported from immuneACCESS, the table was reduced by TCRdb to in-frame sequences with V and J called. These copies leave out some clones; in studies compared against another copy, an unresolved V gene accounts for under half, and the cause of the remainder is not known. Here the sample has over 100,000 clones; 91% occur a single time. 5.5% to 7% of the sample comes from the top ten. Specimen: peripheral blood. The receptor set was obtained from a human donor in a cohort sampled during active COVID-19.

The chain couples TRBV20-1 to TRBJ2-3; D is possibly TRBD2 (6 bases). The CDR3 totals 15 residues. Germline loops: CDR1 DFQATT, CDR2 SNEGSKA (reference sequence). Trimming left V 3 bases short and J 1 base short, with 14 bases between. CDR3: CSASDGAGGTDTQYF. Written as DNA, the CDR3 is TGCAGTGCTAGTGATGGAGCGGGTGGCACAGATACGCAGTATTTT.

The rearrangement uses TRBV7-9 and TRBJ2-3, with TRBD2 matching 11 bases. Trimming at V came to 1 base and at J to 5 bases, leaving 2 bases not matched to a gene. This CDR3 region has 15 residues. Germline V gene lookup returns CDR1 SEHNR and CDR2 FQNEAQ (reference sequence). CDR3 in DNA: TGTGCCAGCAGCTTAGGGCTAGCGGGAGGAGATACGCAGTATTTT. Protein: CASSLGLAGGDTQYF.

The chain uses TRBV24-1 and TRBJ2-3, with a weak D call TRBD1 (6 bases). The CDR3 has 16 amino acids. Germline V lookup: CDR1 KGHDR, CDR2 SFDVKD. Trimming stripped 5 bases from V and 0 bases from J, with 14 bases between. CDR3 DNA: TGTGCCACCAGTGGGGGGCGGTCCCCTAGCACAGATACGCAGTATTTT. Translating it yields CATSGGRSPSTDTQYF.

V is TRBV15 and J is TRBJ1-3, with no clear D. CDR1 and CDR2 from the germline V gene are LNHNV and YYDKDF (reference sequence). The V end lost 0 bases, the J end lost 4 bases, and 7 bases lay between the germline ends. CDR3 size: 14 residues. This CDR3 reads CATSRDRVGNTIYF. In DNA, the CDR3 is TGTGCCACCAGCAGAGATCGAGTGGGAAACACCATATATTTT.

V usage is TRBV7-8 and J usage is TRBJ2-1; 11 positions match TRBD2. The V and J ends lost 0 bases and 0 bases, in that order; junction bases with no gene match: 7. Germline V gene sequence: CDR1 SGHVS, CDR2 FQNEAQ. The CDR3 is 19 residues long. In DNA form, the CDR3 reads TGTGCCAGCAGCTTAGCCGTACTTAGCGGGGGGGCCTCCTACAATGAGCAGTTCTTC. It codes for CASSLAVLSGGASYNEQFF. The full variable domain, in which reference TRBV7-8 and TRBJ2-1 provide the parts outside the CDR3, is GAGVSQSPRYKVAKRGQDVALRCDPISGHVSLFWYQQALGQGPEFLTYFQNEAQLDKSGLPSDRFFAERPEGSVSTLKIQRTQQEDSAVYLCASSLAVLSGGASYNEQFFGPGTRLTVL.

CDR3 in amino acids: CASSFNPNSYEQYF. The CDR3 coding sequence is TGTGCCAGCAGCTTCAACCCTAACAGCTACGAGCAGTACTTC. The V and J genes are TRBV7-9 and TRBJ2-7; the D is unclear. Germline CDR1 and CDR2: SEHNR and FQNEAQ (reference sequence). The germline V and J ends were trimmed by 3 bases and 3 bases, with 12 bases remaining between them. This CDR3 spans 14 amino acids.

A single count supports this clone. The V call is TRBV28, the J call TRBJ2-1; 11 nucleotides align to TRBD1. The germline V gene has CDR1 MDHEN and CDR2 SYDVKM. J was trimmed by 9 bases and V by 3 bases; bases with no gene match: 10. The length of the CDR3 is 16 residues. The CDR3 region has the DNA TGTGCCAGCAGTTTTTGGACAGGGGGCGCATGGGGTGAGCAGTTCTTC. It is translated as CASSFWTGGAWGEQFF.

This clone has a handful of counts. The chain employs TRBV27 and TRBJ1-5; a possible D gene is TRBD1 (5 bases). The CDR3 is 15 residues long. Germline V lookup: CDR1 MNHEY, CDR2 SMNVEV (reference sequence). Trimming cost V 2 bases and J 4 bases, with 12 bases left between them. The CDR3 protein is CASSLGGAFNQPQHF. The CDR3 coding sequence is TGTGCCAGCAGTTTAGGAGGGGCGTTTAATCAGCCCCAGCATTTT.

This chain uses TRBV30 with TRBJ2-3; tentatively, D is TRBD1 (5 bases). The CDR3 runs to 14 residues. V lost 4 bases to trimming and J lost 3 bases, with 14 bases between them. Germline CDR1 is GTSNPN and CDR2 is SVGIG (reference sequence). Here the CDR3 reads CAWMDKQRTDTQYF. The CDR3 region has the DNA TGTGCCTGGATGGACAAGCAAAGAACAGATACGCAGTATTTT.

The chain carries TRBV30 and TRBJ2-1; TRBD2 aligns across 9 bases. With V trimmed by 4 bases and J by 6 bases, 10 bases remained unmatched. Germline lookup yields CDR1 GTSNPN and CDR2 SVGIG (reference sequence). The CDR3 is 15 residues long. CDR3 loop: CAWTTGLAGRNEQFF. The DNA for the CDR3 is TGTGCCTGGACCACGGGACTAGCAGGCCGCAATGAGCAGTTCTTC. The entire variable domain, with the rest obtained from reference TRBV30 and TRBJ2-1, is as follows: SQTIHQWPATLVQPVGSPLSLECTVEGTSNPNLYWYRQAAGRGLQLLFYSVGIGQISSEVPQNLSASRPQDRQFILSSKKLLLSDSGFYLCAWTTGLAGRNEQFFGPGTRLTVL.

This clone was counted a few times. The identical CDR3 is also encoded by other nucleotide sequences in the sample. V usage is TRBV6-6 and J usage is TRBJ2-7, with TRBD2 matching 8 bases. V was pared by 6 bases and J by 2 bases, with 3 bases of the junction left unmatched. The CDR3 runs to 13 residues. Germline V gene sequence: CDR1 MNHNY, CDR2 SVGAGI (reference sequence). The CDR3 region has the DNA TGTGCCAGCAGCCGGGGACTAGCCTACGAGCAGTACTTC. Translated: CASSRGLAYEQYF.

The CDR3 loop is CASSLGQGQESYEQYF. Here the CDR3 DNA reads TGTGCCAGCAGCTTAGGGCAGGGGCAGGAGTCCTACGAGCAGTACTTC. V usage is TRBV7-8 and J usage is TRBJ2-7; possible D gene TRBD1, 6 bases. The CDR3 runs to 16 residues. Germline CDR1 is SGHVS and CDR2 is FQNEAQ. The V and J ends lost 1 base and 1 base respectively, with 14 bases between them. The whole variable domain, filled in from reference TRBV7-8 and TRBJ2-7, reads GAGVSQSPRYKVAKRGQDVALRCDPISGHVSLFWYQQALGQGPEFLTYFQNEAQLDKSGLPSDRFFAERPEGSVSTLKIQRTQQEDSAVYLCASSLGQGQESYEQYFGPGTRLTVT.

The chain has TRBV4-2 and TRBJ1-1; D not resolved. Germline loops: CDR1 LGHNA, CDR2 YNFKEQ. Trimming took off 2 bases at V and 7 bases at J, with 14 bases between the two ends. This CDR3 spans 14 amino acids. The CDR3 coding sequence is TGTGCCAGCAGCCAACCAGAGGGCGCCAATGAAGCTTTCTTT. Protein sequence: CASSQPEGANEAFF.

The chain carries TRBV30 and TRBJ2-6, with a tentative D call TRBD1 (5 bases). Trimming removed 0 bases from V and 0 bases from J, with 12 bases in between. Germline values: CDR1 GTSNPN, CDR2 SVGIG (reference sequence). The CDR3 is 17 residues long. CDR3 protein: CAWSVRNRPSGANVLTF. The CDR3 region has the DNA TGTGCCTGGAGTGTACGGAACAGGCCCTCTGGGGCCAACGTCCTGACTTTC.

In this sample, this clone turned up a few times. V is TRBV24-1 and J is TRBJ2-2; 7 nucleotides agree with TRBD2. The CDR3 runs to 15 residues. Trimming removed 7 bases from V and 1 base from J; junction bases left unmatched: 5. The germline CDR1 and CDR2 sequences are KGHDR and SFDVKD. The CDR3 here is CATRASSGNTGELFF. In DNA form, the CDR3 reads TGTGCCACCAGGGCATCTAGCGGGAACACCGGGGAGCTGTTTTTT.

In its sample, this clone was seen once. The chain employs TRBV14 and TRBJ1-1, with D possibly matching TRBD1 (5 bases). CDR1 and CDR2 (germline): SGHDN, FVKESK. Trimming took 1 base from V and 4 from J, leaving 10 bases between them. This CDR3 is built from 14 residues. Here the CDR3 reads CASSQGGAPTEAFF. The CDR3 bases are TGTGCCAGCAGCCAAGGTGGGGCTCCCACTGAAGCTTTCTTT.

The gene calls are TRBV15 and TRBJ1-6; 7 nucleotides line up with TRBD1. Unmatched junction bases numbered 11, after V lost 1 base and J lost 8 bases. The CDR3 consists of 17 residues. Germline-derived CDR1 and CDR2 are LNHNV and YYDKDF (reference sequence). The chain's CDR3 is CATSRGGATGVDSPLHF. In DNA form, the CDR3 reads TGTGCCACCAGCAGAGGGGGGGCCACAGGGGTGGATTCACCCCTCCACTTT.

The CDR3 region has the DNA TGTGCCAGCAGCGTAGGAATTTTTCGCGGGAGGGAAGAGACCCAGTACTTC. Translating gives CASSVGIFRGREETQYF. This chain uses TRBV9 with TRBJ2-5; 9 bases line up with TRBD2. V lost 0 bases, J lost 3 bases, and 9 bases stayed unmatched. The CDR3 has 17 residues. Germline lookup yields CDR1 SGDLS and CDR2 YYNGEE.

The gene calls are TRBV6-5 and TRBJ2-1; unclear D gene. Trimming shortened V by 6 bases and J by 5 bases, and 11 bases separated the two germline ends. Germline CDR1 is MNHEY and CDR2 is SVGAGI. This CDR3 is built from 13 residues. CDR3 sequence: CASSPFGDNEQFF. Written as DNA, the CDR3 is TGTGCCAGCAGCCCCTTCGGTGACAATGAGCAGTTCTTC.

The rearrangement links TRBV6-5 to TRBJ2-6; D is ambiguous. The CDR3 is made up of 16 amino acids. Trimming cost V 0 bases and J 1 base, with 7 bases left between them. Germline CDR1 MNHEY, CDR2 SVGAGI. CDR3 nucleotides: TGTGCCAGCAGTTACTCGAGTGCATCTGGGGCCAACGTCCTGACTTTC. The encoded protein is CASSYSSASGANVLTF.

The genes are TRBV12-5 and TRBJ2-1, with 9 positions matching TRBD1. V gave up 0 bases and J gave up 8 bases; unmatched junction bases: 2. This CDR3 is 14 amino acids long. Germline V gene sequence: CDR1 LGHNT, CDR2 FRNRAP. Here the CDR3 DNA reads TGTGCTAGTGGTTTGGTACAGGGGGCGCATGAGCAGTTCTTC. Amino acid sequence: CASGLVQGAHEQFF. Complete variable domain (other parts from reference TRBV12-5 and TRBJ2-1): DARVTQTPRHKVTEMGQEVTMRCQPILGHNTVFWYRQTMMQGLELLAYFRNRAPLDDSGMPKDRFSAEMPDATLATLKIQPSEPRDSAVYFCASGLVQGAHEQFFGPGTRLTVL.